These 8 T cell receptor beta chains share one sample of origin, sequenced in a study of cytomegalovirus exposure and HLA in healthy donors. PCR was performed using 60 Vbeta and 13 Jbeta primers. Produced via immunoSEQ multiplex PCR; TCRdb's table is partial and in-frame only. The table shows under 150,000 clones, with 70% to 90% occurring only once. Material: PBMCs. These receptors all come from a boy aged 10-17 years in good health and CMV-seronegative.

The chain joins TRBV14 to TRBJ2-1; TRBD2 matches at 10 bases. V gave up 2 bases and J gave up 7 bases; unmatched junction bases: 11. CDR3 length: 17 residues. Germline V CDR1 and CDR2: SGHDN, FVKESK. CDR3 sequence reads: CASSQPWGEREGNEQFF. Written as DNA, the CDR3 is TGTGCCAGCAGCCAACCGTGGGGGGAGCGGGAGGGGAATGAGCAGTTCTTC.

The genes are TRBV5-6 and TRBJ1-1, with 9 bases aligning to TRBD1. The trim removed 0 bases at V and 5 bases at J, leaving 5 bases unmatched. Germline assignment: CDR1 SGHDT and CDR2 YYEEEE. The CDR3 is made up of 15 amino acids. In nucleotides, the CDR3 is TGTGCCAGCAGCTTGGCCCGGACAGGGGTTACTGAAGCTTTCTTT. The encoded protein is CASSLARTGVTEAFF.

The CDR3 DNA sequence: TGTGCCAGCAGCGAACAGGGTGGGGGATACGAGCAGTACTTC. Amino acids: CASSEQGGGYEQYF. The chain joins TRBV7-8 to TRBJ2-7, with D perhaps TRBD1 (6 bases). V shed 5 bases and J shed 4 bases, with 15 bases lying between them. This CDR3 has 14 residues. CDR1 and CDR2 from the germline V gene are SGHVS and FQNEAQ.

The V and J genes are TRBV15 and TRBJ2-6; D call uncertain. With 0 bases removed from V and 0 bases from J, the gap between germline ends came to 6 bases. Germline V gene data show CDR1 as LNHNV and CDR2 as YYDKDF (reference sequence). This CDR3 has 16 residues. CDR3 bases: TGTGCCACCAGCAGAGAAGACACCTCTGGGGCCAACGTCCTGACTTTC. This encodes CATSREDTSGANVLTF.

The chain joins TRBV4-1 to TRBJ2-1; 9 bases agree with TRBD2. Trimming at V came to 0 bases and at J to 7 bases, leaving 10 bases not matched to a gene. Germline values: CDR1 MGHRA, CDR2 YSYEKL. The CDR3 has 17 amino acids. CDR3 nucleotide sequence: TGCGCCAGCAGCCAAGATCAGTGGGCGGGGGGGCAAAATGAGCAGTTCTTC. This gives the protein CASSQDQWAGGQNEQFF.

This rearrangement joins TRBV6-6 to TRBJ1-5, with a tentative D call TRBD1 (6 bases). The CDR3 loop spans 15 amino acids. Deletions cut 2 bases from V and 5 bases from J, with 13 bases between. Germline-derived CDR1 and CDR2 are MNHNY and SVGAGI (reference sequence). The CDR3 DNA follows: TGTGCCAGCAGTTACCCCGGACAGAGCCATCAGCCCCAGCATTTT. Translation: CASSYPGQSHQPQHF.

This clone was counted a few times. The chain couples TRBV4-1 to TRBJ1-5; D uncertain. V was pared by 2 bases and J by 5 bases, with 10 bases between. The CDR3 sequence is 14 residues long. Looked up from germline, CDR1 is MGHRA and CDR2 is YSYEKL. The CDR3 loop is CASSQSVLHQPQHF. The CDR3, as DNA: TGCGCCAGCAGCCAATCGGTACTTCATCAGCCCCAGCATTTT.

V gene TRBV19 combines with J gene TRBJ1-4; D perhaps matches TRBD1 (5 bases). This CDR3 spans 15 amino acids. Trimming removed 8 bases from V and 5 bases from J, with 18 bases in between. The V gene's germline CDR1 is LNHDA and CDR2 SQIVND (reference sequence). CDR3 in DNA: TGTGCCAGTTGCTTCGGAGGGGCGATCAATGAAAAACTGTTTTTT. It yields the protein CASCFGGAINEKLFF.